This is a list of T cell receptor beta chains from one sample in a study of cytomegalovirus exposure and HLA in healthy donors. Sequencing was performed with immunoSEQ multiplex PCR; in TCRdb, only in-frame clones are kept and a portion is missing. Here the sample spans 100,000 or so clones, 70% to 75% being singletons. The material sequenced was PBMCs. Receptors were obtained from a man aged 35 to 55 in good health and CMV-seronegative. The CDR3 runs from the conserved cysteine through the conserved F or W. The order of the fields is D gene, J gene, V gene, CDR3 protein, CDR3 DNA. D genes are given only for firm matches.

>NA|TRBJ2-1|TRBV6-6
CASSYLGTSIKDEQFF
TGTGCCAGCAGTTATCTCGGTACTAGCATAAAGGATGAGCAGTTCTTC
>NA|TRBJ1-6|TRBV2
CASSAQGSYNSPLHF
TGTGCCAGCAGTGCGCAGGGATCCTATAATTCACCCCTCCACTTT
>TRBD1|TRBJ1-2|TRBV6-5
CASRGRTGSNYGYTF
TGTGCCAGCAGGGGCCGGACAGGTTCTAACTATGGCTACACCTTC
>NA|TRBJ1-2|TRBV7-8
CASSLVPSNYGYTF
TGTGCCAGCAGCTTAGTCCCATCTAACTATGGCTACACCTTC
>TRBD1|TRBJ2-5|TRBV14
CASSKGQGEKTQYF
TGTGCCAGCAGCAAAGGACAGGGCGAGAAGACCCAGTACTTC
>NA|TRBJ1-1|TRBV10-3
CAISDGGAAEAFF
TGTGCCATCAGTGATGGGGGGGCGGCTGAAGCTTTCTTT
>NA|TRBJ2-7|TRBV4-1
CASSQDHGQPVYEQYF
TGCGCCAGCAGCCAAGATCACGGACAGCCTGTCTACGAGCAGTACTTC
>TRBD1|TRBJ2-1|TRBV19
CASSTGTVYNEQFF
TGTGCCAGTAGCACCGGGACAGTATACAATGAGCAGTTCTTC
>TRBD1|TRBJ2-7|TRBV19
CASSLRGDRVVYKQYF
TGTGCCAGTAGCCTTCGTGGGGACAGGGTAGTTTACAAGCAGTACTTC
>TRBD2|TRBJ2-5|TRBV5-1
CASSPSSGEETQYF
TGCGCCAGCAGCCCGAGTAGCGGGGAAGAGACCCAGTACTTC
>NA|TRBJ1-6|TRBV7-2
CASSLSSNTGRAPLHF
TGTGCCAGCAGCTTATCGTCCAACACCGGGAGGGCACCCCTCCACTTT
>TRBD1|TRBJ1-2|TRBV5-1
CASSLVLAGGNYGYTF
TGCGCCAGCAGCTTGGTCCTAGCAGGGGGGAACTATGGCTACACCTTC
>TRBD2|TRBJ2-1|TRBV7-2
CASSLAAGGLHEQFF
TGTGCCAGCAGCTTAGCAGCGGGAGGGTTGCATGAGCAGTTCTTC
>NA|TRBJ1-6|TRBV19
CASSIGRGSYSPLHF
TGTGCCAGTAGTATAGGAAGGGGCTCATATTCACCCCTCCACTTT
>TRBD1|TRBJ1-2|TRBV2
CASSEAGVRQGAWGYGYTF
TGTGCCAGCAGTGAAGCGGGGGTACGACAGGGGGCGTGGGGCTATGGCTACACCTTC
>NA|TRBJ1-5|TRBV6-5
CASSYVAGSNQPQHF
TGTGCCAGCAGTTACGTAGCGGGTAGCAATCAGCCCCAGCATTTT
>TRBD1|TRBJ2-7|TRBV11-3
CASSTSLGGDDSYEQYF
TGTGCCAGCAGCACCTCCCTAGGGGGCGATGACTCCTACGAGCAGTACTTC
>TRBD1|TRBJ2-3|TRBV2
CASRGQGMTDTQYF
TGTGCCAGCAGGGGACAGGGTATGACAGATACGCAGTATTTT
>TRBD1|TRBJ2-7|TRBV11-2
CASSPDRALSYEQYF
TGTGCCAGCAGTCCGGACAGGGCCCTCTCCTACGAGCAGTACTTC
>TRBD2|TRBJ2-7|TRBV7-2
CASSLASAGATYEQYF
TGTGCCAGCAGCTTAGCGTCGGCGGGAGCTACCTACGAGCAGTACTTC
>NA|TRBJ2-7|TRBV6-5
CASSYSQDYYEQYF
TGTGCCAGCAGTTACTCGCAGGATTACTACGAGCAGTACTTC
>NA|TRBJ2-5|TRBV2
CASSQGEETQYF
TGTGCCAGCAGCCAGGGCGAGGAGACCCAGTACTTC